The rows below give T cell receptor beta chains drawn from one sample of a study of blood T cell repertoires in COVID-19. Repertoires were generated with immunoSEQ multiplex PCR, while TCRdb's copy carries only in-frame clones and drops some. The sample includes 110,000 to 150,000 clones, around 83% of them seen just once. The sequencing sample was made of peripheral blood. These receptors were taken from a human donor in a cohort sampled during active COVID-19. Both conserved end residues are part of each CDR3. A D gene is named only where the DNA matches it firmly. Size values are once, few and many counts, or a class for expanded clones, and some rows have none.

DNA: TGTGCCAGCAGCCAAGGTCGACAGGGGGGGGGAAAACTGTTTTTT; CDR3: CASSQGRQGGGKLFF; size: -; V: TRBV3-1/TRBV3-2; D: TRBD1; J: TRBJ1-4
DNA: TGTGCCAGCAGACGGGAATGGCCTGAAAACGAGCAGTACTTC; CDR3: CASRREWPENEQYF; size: -; V: TRBV6-5; D: -; J: TRBJ2-7
DNA: TGTGCCAGCTCACTAGACTCCATAGACTACGAGCAGTACTTC; CDR3: CASSLDSIDYEQYF; size: -; V: TRBV18; D: -; J: TRBJ2-7
DNA: TGTGCCAGCAGTCTAACCTGGACTAGCGGGAGGACCTCCTACAATGAGCAGTTCTTC; CDR3: CASSLTWTSGRTSYNEQFF; size: once; V: TRBV7-9; D: TRBD2; J: TRBJ2-1
DNA: TGTGCCATCAGTGTCGGACAGCACGAAAAACTGTTTTTT; CDR3: CAISVGQHEKLFF; size: -; V: TRBV10-3; D: -; J: TRBJ1-4
DNA: TGTGCCAGCAGCTTTGCGGGACTAGCGACCACCTACGAGCAGTACTTC; CDR3: CASSFAGLATTYEQYF; size: -; V: TRBV7-9; D: TRBD2; J: TRBJ2-7
DNA: TGTGCCAGCTCACCACGCAACCAGGGTCTTGGCTACACCTTC; CDR3: CASSPRNQGLGYTF; size: -; V: TRBV18; D: -; J: TRBJ1-2
DNA: TGTGCCAGCAGCTTAGCGGGGCGAAGTGAGCAGTTCTTC; CDR3: CASSLAGRSEQFF; size: once; V: TRBV11-1; D: -; J: TRBJ2-1
DNA: TGTGCCAGCTCACCGACCCAGGGATCCTACGAGCAGTACTTC; CDR3: CASSPTQGSYEQYF; size: -; V: TRBV18; D: -; J: TRBJ2-7
DNA: TGTGCCAGTAGTATAGGACCGGGACAGGGAGGACATGGCTACACCTTC; CDR3: CASSIGPGQGGHGYTF; size: -; V: TRBV19; D: TRBD1; J: TRBJ1-2
DNA: TGCGCCAGCAGCTTTCGACAGGGGTGGAATTCACCCCTCCACTTT; CDR3: CASSFRQGWNSPLHF; size: few; V: TRBV5-1; D: TRBD1; J: TRBJ1-6
DNA: TGTGCCAGCAGTCTAGACCCTTTAGGGGTAGAGCAGTACTTC; CDR3: CASSLDPLGVEQYF; size: once; V: TRBV3-1/TRBV3-2; D: -; J: TRBJ2-7
DNA: TGTGCCAGCAGCTTAGAGGCAGGGGGCGCCTACGAGCAGTACTTC; CDR3: CASSLEAGGAYEQYF; size: -; V: TRBV7-3; D: TRBD1; J: TRBJ2-7
DNA: TGTGCCAGCAGCCTGGAGGGGGCCCGGGGCACAGATACGCAGTATTTT; CDR3: CASSLEGARGTDTQYF; size: few; V: TRBV7-2; D: -; J: TRBJ2-3
DNA: TGTGCCAGCAACAAAAGGGGGCTAGCGGGAGGATGGAGCTCAGATACGCAGTATTTT; CDR3: CASNKRGLAGGWSSDTQYF; size: -; V: TRBV7-2; D: TRBD2; J: TRBJ2-3
DNA: TGTGCCAGCCGGAGGACTAGCGGGAAGCTCGTCGATGAGCAGTTCTTC; CDR3: CASRRTSGKLVDEQFF; size: -; V: TRBV19; D: TRBD2; J: TRBJ2-1
DNA: TGTGCCAGCAACCCCCGGGACAGGGTCTATATTTTTGACAATCAGCCCCAGCATTTT; CDR3: CASNPRDRVYIFDNQPQHF; size: -; V: TRBV28; D: TRBD1; J: TRBJ1-5
DNA: TGTGCCAGCAGCGATGTTCGGGGGATGGGGTATGGCTACACCTTC; CDR3: CASSDVRGMGYGYTF; size: few; V: TRBV3-1/TRBV3-2; D: -; J: TRBJ1-2
DNA: TGTGCCAGCAGCCATGAGCGGCTTGGGACCCAGTACTTC; CDR3: CASSHERLGTQYF; size: -; V: TRBV7-3; D: -; J: TRBJ2-5
DNA: TGTGCCAGCTCACCACCGATGACAGGGGCGACCTTGGGTGAGCAGTTCTTC; CDR3: CASSPPMTGATLGEQFF; size: few; V: TRBV18; D: TRBD1; J: TRBJ2-1
DNA: TGTGCCAGGATTCCGCGTGTGGGGCTTCTGGGGCCGAGACAGGGGGCTTATGAGCAGTACTTC; CDR3: CARIPRVGLLGPRQGAYEQYF; size: -; V: TRBV21-1; D: -; J: TRBJ2-7
DNA: TGCGCCAGCAGCATCGGACTAGCGGTGAACACCGGGGAGCTGTTTTTT; CDR3: CASSIGLAVNTGELFF; size: once; V: TRBV5-1; D: TRBD2; J: TRBJ2-2
DNA: TGTGCCAGCAGCTGGGGGGGTAACTATGGCTACACCTTC; CDR3: CASSWGGNYGYTF; size: -; V: TRBV7-9; D: -; J: TRBJ1-2
DNA: TGCAGTGCGCCACAGGGCAATGAGCAGTTCTTC; CDR3: CSAPQGNEQFF; size: few; V: TRBV20-1; D: -; J: TRBJ2-1
DNA: TGTGCCAGCATTCCCGGGACAGGGATAAACGAGCAGTACTTC; CDR3: CASIPGTGINEQYF; size: few; V: TRBV28; D: TRBD1; J: TRBJ2-7
DNA: TGTGCCAGCAGTTACTCCGGACAGGACGAGGGTGAAAAACTGTTTTTT; CDR3: CASSYSGQDEGEKLFF; size: -; V: TRBV6-5; D: TRBD1; J: TRBJ1-4
DNA: TGTGCCAGCAGTTACTCGAATAGGGGCGCCCGGGAGCTGTTTTTT; CDR3: CASSYSNRGARELFF; size: few; V: TRBV6-5; D: -; J: TRBJ2-2
DNA: TGCGCCAGCAGCTTGGCTTCAGAAAATGAAAAACTGTTTTTT; CDR3: CASSLASENEKLFF; size: -; V: TRBV5-1; D: -; J: TRBJ1-4
DNA: TGTGCCAGCAGCCCCGCTAGCACGAGGAGCAATCAGCCCCAGCATTTT; CDR3: CASSPASTRSNQPQHF; size: -; V: TRBV11-2; D: -; J: TRBJ1-5
DNA: TGTGCCAGCAGCTCCGGGACAGGGAACACTGAAGCTTTCTTT; CDR3: CASSSGTGNTEAFF; size: few; V: TRBV7-9; D: TRBD1; J: TRBJ1-1
DNA: TGTGCCAGCAGCCAAGGGACTAGCGGGGTGGGAGAGACCCAGTACTTC; CDR3: CASSQGTSGVGETQYF; size: -; V: TRBV5-4; D: TRBD2; J: TRBJ2-5
DNA: TGTGCCAGCAGTGAAGCCCGACTAGCGGGGGAGACCCAGTACTTC; CDR3: CASSEARLAGETQYF; size: -; V: TRBV2; D: TRBD2; J: TRBJ2-5
DNA: TGTGCCAGCAGAGCCCGGGAGGCGGGAGGAAACACCATATATTTT; CDR3: CASRAREAGGNTIYF; size: few; V: TRBV2; D: -; J: TRBJ1-3
DNA: TGTGCCAGCAGCTTGGGGACAGGGGTGGGGACTGAAGCTTTCTTT; CDR3: CASSLGTGVGTEAFF; size: -; V: TRBV5-4; D: TRBD1; J: TRBJ1-1
DNA: TGTGCCAGCAGCTCGCAGACTAGCGGGAGCTACAATGAGCAGTTCTTC; CDR3: CASSSQTSGSYNEQFF; size: -; V: TRBV7-3; D: TRBD2; J: TRBJ2-1
DNA: TGTGCCAGCAAGGAACTAGCGGGAGGAACCGGGGAGCTGTTTTTT; CDR3: CASKELAGGTGELFF; size: once; V: TRBV2; D: TRBD2; J: TRBJ2-2
DNA: TGTGCCACTTCTGAGGGAAACCAAGAGACCCAGTACTTC; CDR3: CATSEGNQETQYF; size: -; V: TRBV6-5; D: -; J: TRBJ2-5
DNA: TGTGCCAGCAGCTCGACAGGGGGCTTACCGAACACTGAAGCTTTCTTT; CDR3: CASSSTGGLPNTEAFF; size: -; V: TRBV11-2; D: TRBD1; J: TRBJ1-1
DNA: TGTGCCAGCAGCTTAGCGACAGGGGGCAATCAGCCCCAGCATTTT; CDR3: CASSLATGGNQPQHF; size: -; V: TRBV7-2; D: TRBD1; J: TRBJ1-5
DNA: TGTGCCAGCAGCTTAGCGCGGACAGCCTACGAGCAGTACTTC; CDR3: CASSLARTAYEQYF; size: -; V: TRBV7-8; D: -; J: TRBJ2-7
DNA: TGTGCCAGCAGCTTAGCGGGACAGAACACCGGGGAGCTGTTTTTT; CDR3: CASSLAGQNTGELFF; size: -; V: TRBV7-2; D: -; J: TRBJ2-2
DNA: TGTGCCAGCAGTAGGGGAAGGGTGAACACTGAAGCTTTCTTT; CDR3: CASSRGRVNTEAFF; size: -; V: TRBV28; D: -; J: TRBJ1-1
DNA: TGCGCCAGCAGCCAAGAGGACAGGGGGGGCACAGATACGCAGTATTTT; CDR3: CASSQEDRGGTDTQYF; size: -; V: TRBV4-3; D: TRBD1; J: TRBJ2-3
DNA: TGCGCCAGCAGCTTAACAGGGGCGAGGACTGAAGCTTTCTTT; CDR3: CASSLTGARTEAFF; size: -; V: TRBV5-1; D: TRBD1; J: TRBJ1-1
DNA: TGTGCCAGTAGTCCTGACACGGCTTATAGCAATCAGCCCCAGCATTTT; CDR3: CASSPDTAYSNQPQHF; size: -; V: TRBV19; D: -; J: TRBJ1-5
DNA: TGCGCCAGCAGCACGACAGGGGGGGAAGAGACCCAGTACTTC; CDR3: CASSTTGGEETQYF; size: once; V: TRBV5-1; D: TRBD1; J: TRBJ2-5
DNA: TGTGCCAGCTCACCTGACAGGGCCGAGGTAGCGTACTTC; CDR3: CASSPDRAEVAYF; size: -; V: TRBV18; D: TRBD1; J: TRBJ2-7
DNA: TGCGCCAGCAGCTTGACTAGCGGCTACAATGAGCAGTTCTTC; CDR3: CASSLTSGYNEQFF; size: -; V: TRBV5-1; D: TRBD2; J: TRBJ2-1
DNA: TGTGCCAGCACCTCTGGACGCGGGAGTACAGATACGCAGTATTTT; CDR3: CASTSGRGSTDTQYF; size: few; V: TRBV2; D: TRBD2; J: TRBJ2-3